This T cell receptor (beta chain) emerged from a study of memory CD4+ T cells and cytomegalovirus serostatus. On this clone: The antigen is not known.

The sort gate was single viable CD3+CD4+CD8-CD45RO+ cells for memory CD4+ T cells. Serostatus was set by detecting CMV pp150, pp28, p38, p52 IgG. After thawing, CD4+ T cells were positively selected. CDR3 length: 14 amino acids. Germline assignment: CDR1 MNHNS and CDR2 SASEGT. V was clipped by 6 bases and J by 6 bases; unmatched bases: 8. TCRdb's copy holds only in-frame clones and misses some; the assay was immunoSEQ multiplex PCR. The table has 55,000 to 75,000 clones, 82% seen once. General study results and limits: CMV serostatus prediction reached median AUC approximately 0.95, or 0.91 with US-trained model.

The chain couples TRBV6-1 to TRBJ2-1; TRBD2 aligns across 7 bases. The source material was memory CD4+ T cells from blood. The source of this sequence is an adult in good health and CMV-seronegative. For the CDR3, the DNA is TGTGCCAGCAGCGCCGGTTGGGGGGGCAATGAGCAGTTCTTC. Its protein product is CASSAGWGGNEQFF.